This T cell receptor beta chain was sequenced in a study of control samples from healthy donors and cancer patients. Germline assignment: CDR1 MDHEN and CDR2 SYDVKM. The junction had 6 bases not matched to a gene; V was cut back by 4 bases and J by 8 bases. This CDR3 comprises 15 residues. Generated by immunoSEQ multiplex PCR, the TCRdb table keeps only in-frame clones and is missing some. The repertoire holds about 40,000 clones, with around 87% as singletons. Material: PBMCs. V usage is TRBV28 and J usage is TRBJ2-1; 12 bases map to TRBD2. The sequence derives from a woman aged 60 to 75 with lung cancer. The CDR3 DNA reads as TGTGCCAGCAGTTCCGGACTAGCGGGAAGGGATGAGCAGTTCTTC. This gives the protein CASSSGLAGRDEQFF.